The rows below give T cell receptor beta chains drawn from one sample of a study of control samples from healthy donors and cancer patients. Profiled with immunoSEQ multiplex PCR; TCRdb holds only in-frame clones, not every one. Of approximately 120,000 clones detected, around 88% appear once; the ten largest clones hold around 17%. Sequencing was carried out using blood. The receptors were gathered from a woman between 50 and 59 years old in good health. Each CDR3 is given with its conserved first and last residue. The order of the fields is D gene, clone size, V gene, CDR3 length, J gene, CDR3 DNA, CDR3 protein. The D gene is left open where the match is weak. Size tells how often a clone was seen (once, few, many) or the class of an expanded clone, and some rows leave it out.

>-|-|TRBV7-3|14|TRBJ1-1
TGTGCCAGCAGCCGTGACAGCGCCCGAACTGAAGCTTTCTTT
CASSRDSARTEAFF
>-|-|TRBV18|15|TRBJ1-1
TGTGCCAGCTCACCGACGGTAAACCCGAACACTGAAGCTTTCTTT
CASSPTVNPNTEAFF
>TRBD1|-|TRBV6-2/TRBV6-3|18|TRBJ1-6
TGTGCCAGCAGCCCTGACGGTCAGGGGGCCTTCTCTAATTCACCCCTCCACTTT
CASSPDGQGAFSNSPLHF
>-|-|TRBV6-2/TRBV6-3|21|TRBJ1-5
TGTGCCAGCAGTTACTCAGAGGACAATAGGGGATCCATCCTCGGCAATCAGCCCCAGCATTTT
CASSYSEDNRGSILGNQPQHF
>-|once|TRBV4-3|15|TRBJ1-4
TGCGCCAGCAGCGAAAACCAGGGGTGGGGTGAAAAACTGTTTTTT
CASSENQGWGEKLFF
>TRBD1|-|TRBV12-3/TRBV12-4|12|TRBJ1-2
TGTGCCAGCAGGGGGACAGCACACGGCTACACCTTC
CASRGTAHGYTF
>-|-|TRBV6-6|14|TRBJ2-4
TGTGCCAGCAGTTCCCCAGTAGTCTCAAACATTCAGTACTTC
CASSSPVVSNIQYF
>-|-|TRBV7-9|12|TRBJ2-1
TGTGCCAGCAGCTCCCCCTACAATGAGCAGTTCTTC
CASSSPYNEQFF
>-|-|TRBV6-5|14|TRBJ2-3
TGTGCCAGCAGTTACGCCTACCTCACAGATACGCAGTATTTT
CASSYAYLTDTQYF
>-|-|TRBV12-3/TRBV12-4|12|TRBJ2-7
TGTGCCAGCAGTTTCGACGGATACGAGCAGTACTTC
CASSFDGYEQYF
>-|-|TRBV19|15|TRBJ1-2
TGTGCTCCCCGGCCCGACGGGTGTTTGTTCTATGGCTACACCTTC
CAPRPDGCLFYGYTF
>TRBD1|-|TRBV5-1|15|TRBJ1-1
TGCGCCAGCAAGCTTGCAGGGGGGATGAACACTGAAGCTTTCTTT
CASKLAGGMNTEAFF
>-|-|TRBV27|13|TRBJ2-1
TGTGCCAGCAGTCGACAGGCACGCAATGAGCAGTTCTTC
CASSRQARNEQFF
>-|once|TRBV10-2|12|TRBJ1-5
TGCGCCAGCAGGGGTGAGAATCAGCCCCAGCATTTT
CASRGENQPQHF
>-|-|TRBV10-3|17|TRBJ2-2
TGTGCCATCAGTGATCCCGGGACTTCCATAGGCGCCGGGGAGCTGTTTTTT
CAISDPGTSIGAGELFF
>-|-|TRBV7-8|15|TRBJ2-2
TGTGCCAGCAGCTTAGACGGGATGAACACCGGGGAGCTGTTTTTT
CASSLDGMNTGELFF